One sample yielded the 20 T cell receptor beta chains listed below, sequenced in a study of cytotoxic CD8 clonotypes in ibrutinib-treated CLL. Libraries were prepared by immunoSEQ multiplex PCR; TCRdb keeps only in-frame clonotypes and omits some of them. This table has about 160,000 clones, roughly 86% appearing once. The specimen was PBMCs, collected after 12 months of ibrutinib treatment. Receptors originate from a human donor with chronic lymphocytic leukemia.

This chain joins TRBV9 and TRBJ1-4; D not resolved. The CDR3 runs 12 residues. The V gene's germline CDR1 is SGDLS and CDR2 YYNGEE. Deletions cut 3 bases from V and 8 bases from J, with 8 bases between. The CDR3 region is CASSDQGEKLFF. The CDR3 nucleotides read TGTGCCAGCAGCGACCAAGGGGAAAAACTGTTTTTT.

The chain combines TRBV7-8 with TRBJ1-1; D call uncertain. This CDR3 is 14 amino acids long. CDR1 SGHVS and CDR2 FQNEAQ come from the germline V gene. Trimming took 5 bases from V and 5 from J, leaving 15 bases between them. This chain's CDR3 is CASSREGGFTEAFF. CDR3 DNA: TGTGCCAGCAGCCGCGAAGGTGGTTTTACTGAAGCTTTCTTT.

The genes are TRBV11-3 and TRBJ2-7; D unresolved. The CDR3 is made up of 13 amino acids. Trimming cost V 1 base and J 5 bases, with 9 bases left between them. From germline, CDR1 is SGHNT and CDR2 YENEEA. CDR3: CASSLGQWNEQYF. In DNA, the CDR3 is TGTGCCAGCAGCTTAGGCCAGTGGAACGAGCAGTACTTC.

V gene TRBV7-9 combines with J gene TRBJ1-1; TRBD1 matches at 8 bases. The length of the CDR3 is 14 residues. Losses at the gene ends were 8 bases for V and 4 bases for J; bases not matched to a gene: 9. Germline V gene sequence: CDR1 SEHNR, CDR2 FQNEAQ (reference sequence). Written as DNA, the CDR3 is TGTGCCAGCGGTCATACAGGGGGTTCCACTGAAGCTTTCTTT. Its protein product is CASGHTGGSTEAFF.

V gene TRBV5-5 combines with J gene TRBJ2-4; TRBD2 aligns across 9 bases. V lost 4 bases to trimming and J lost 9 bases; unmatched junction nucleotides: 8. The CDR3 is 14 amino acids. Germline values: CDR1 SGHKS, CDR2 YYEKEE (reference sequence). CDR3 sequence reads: CASSQRLAGSIQYF. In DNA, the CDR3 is TGTGCCAGCAGCCAGCGGCTAGCGGGGAGCATTCAGTACTTC.

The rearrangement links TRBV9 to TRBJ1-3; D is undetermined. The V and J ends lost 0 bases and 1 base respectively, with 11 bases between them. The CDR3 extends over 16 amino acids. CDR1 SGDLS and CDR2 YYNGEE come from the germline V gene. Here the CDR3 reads CASSVGPSTSGNTIYF. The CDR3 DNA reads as TGTGCCAGCAGCGTAGGCCCGAGTACTTCTGGAAACACCATATATTTT.

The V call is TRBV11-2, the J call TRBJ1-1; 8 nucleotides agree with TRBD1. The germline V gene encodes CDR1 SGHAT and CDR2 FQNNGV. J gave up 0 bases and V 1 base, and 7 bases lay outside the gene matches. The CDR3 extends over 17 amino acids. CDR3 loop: CASSLVGRGHLNTEAFF. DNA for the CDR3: TGTGCCAGCAGCTTAGTAGGCAGGGGGCACCTGAACACTGAAGCTTTCTTT.

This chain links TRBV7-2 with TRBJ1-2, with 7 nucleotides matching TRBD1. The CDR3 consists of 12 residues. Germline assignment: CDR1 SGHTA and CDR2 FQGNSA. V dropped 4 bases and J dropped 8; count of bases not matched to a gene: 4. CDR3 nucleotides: TGTGCCAGCAGCTCCGACAGGGACGGCTACACCTTC. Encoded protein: CASSSDRDGYTF.

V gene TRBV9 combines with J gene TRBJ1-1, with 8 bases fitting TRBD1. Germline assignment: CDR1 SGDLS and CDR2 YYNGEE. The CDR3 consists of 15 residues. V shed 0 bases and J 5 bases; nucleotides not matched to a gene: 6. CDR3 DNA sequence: TGTGCCAGCAGCGTAGTTGCAGGGGGCAATACTGAAGCTTTCTTT. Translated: CASSVVAGGNTEAFF.

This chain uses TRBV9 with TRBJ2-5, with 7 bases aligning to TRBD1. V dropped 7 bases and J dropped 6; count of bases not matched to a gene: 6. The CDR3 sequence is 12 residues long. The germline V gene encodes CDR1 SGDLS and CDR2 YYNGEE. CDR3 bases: TGTGCCAGCGGTGACAGGGTAAAGACCCAGTACTTC. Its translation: CASGDRVKTQYF.

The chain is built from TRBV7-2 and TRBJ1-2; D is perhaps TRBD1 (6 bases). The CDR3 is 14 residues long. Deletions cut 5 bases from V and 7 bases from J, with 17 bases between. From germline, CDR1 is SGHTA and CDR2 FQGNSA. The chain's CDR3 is CASSTQGTVGGYTF. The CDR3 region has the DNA TGTGCCAGCAGCACGCAGGGGACCGTGGGTGGCTACACCTTC.

The CDR3 DNA reads TGCGCCAGCAGCCCAAGATCGGCCCATGAGCAGTTCTTC. This codes for CASSPRSAHEQFF. The chain combines TRBV4-3 with TRBJ2-1, with no clear D. The CDR3 is 13 residues long. The V end lost 4 bases, the J end lost 8 bases, and 12 bases lay between the germline ends. Per the germline V gene, CDR1 is LGHNA and CDR2 is YSLEER.

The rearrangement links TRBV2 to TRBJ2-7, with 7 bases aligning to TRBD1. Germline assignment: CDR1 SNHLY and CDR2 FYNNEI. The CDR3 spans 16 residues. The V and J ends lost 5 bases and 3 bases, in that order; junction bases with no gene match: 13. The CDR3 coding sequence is TGTGCCAGCAGTCCAACAGGGGCAATTAGACTCTACGAGCAGTACTTC. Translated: CASSPTGAIRLYEQYF.

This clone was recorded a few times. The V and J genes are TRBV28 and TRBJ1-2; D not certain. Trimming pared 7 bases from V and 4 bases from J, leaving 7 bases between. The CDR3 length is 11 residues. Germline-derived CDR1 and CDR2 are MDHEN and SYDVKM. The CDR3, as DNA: TGTGCCAGCAACGAGGGCTATGGCTACACCTTC. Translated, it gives CASNEGYGYTF.

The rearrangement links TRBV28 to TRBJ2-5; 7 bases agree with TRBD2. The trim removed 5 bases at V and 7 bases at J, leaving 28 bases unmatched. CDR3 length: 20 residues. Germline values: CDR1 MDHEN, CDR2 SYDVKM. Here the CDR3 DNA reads TGTGCCAGCAGTCGCGCGGGGGTTTCACGGGGGTTAGGGCCCACGTCGACCCAGTACTTC. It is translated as CASSRAGVSRGLGPTSTQYF.

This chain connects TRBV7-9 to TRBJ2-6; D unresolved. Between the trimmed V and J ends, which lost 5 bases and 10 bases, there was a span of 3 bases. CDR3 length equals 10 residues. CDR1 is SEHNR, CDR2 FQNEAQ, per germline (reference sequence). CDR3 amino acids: CASSQNVLTF. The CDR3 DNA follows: TGTGCCAGCAGCCAGAACGTCCTGACTTTC. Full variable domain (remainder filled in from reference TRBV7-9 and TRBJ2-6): DTGVSQNPRHKITKRGQNVTFRCDPISEHNRLYWYRQTLGQGPEFLTYFQNEAQLEKSRLLSDRFSAERPKGSFSTLEIQRTEQGDSAMYLCASSQNVLTFGAGSRLTVL.

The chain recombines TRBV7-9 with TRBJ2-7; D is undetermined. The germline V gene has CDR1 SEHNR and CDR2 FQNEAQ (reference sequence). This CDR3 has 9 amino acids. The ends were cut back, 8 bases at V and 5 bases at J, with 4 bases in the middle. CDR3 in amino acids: CASGHEQYF. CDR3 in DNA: TGTGCCAGCGGGCACGAGCAGTACTTC.

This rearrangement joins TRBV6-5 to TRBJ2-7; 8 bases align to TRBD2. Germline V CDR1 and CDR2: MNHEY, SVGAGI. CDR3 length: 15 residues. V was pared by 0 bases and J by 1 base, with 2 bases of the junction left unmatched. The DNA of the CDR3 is TGTGCCAGCAGTTACTCAGGCGGGAGGTCCTACGAGCAGTACTTC. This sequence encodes CASSYSGGRSYEQYF.

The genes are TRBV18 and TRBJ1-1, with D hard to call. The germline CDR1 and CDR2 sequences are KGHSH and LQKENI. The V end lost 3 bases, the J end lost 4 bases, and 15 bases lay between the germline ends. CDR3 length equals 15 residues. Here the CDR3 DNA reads TGTGCCAGCTCACCCCCCGGTGGGGAGGCCACTGAAGCTTTCTTT. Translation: CASSPPGGEATEAFF.

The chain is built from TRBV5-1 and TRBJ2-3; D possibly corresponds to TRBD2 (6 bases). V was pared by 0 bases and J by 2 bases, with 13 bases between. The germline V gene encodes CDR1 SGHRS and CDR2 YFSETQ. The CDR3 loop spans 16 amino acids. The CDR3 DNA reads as TGCGCCAGCAGCTTGGCCTGGGGGGACTCCACAGATACGCAGTATTTT. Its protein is CASSLAWGDSTDTQYF.